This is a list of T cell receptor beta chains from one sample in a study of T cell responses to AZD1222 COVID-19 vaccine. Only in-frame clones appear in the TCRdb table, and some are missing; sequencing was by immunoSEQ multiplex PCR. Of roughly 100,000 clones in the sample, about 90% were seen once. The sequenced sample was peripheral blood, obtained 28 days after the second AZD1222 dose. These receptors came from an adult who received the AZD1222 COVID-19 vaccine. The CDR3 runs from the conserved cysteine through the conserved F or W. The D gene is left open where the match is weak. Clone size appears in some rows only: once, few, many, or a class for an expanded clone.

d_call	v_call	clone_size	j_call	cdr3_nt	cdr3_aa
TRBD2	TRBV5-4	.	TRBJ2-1	TGTGCCAGCAGCGTGGTTGGGGGGGGTTTCTACAATGAGCAGTTCTTC	CASSVVGGGFYNEQFF
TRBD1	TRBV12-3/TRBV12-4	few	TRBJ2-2	TGTGCCAGCACCGGGACAGCGATCGGGGAGCTGTTTTTT	CASTGTAIGELFF
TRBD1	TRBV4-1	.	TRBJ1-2	TGCGCCAGCAGCCCCGGGACAGGGGGCTATGGCTACACCTTC	CASSPGTGGYGYTF
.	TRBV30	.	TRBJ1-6	TGTGCCTGGAGCTGGAACAGGGATTCACCCCTCCACTTT	CAWSWNRDSPLHF
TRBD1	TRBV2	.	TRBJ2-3	TGTGCCAGCAGTAACCAGGGGGTCGGCACAGATACGCAGTATTTT	CASSNQGVGTDTQYF
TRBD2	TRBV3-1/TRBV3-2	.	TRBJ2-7	TGTGCCAGCGCTAGCGGGGCGACGAGAGAGCAGTACTTC	CASASGATREQYF
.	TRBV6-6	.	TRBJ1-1	TGTGCCAGCAGTTACGCGACAGAGGTAAACACTGAAGCTTTCTTT	CASSYATEVNTEAFF
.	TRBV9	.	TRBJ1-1	TGTGCCAGCAGCGTAGGGGGCGCGCACACTGAAGCTTTCTTT	CASSVGGAHTEAFF
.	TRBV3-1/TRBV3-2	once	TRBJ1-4	TGTGCCAGCAGCCTTCCGGCGTTATACGGTGAAAAACTGTTTTTT	CASSLPALYGEKLFF
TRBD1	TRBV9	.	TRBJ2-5	TGTGCCAGCAGCATCGACAGGGGCCAAGAGACCCAGTACTTC	CASSIDRGQETQYF
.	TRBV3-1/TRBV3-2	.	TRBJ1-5	TGTGCCAGCAGCCCCGGGTCAGAAAATCAGCCCCAGCATTTT	CASSPGSENQPQHF
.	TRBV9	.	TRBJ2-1	TGTGCCAGCAGCGTACTGACAGGACCCAATGAGCAGTTCTTC	CASSVLTGPNEQFF
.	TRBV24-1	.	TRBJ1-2	TGTGCCACCAGTGATCCCCGTGGGTCCGGTGGCTACACCTTC	CATSDPRGSGGYTF
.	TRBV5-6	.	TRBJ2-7	TGTGCCAGCAGCTCACCGGGACGGAAGTACGAGCAGTACTTC	CASSSPGRKYEQYF
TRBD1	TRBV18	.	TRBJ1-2	TGTGCCAGCTCACAAATCGGGACAGGGATTAACTATGGCTACACCTTC	CASSQIGTGINYGYTF
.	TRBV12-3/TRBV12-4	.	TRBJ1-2	TGTGCCAGCAGTCCAACAGGGAGGGGCTACACCTTC	CASSPTGRGYTF
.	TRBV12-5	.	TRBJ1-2	TGTGCTAGTGGTTTGAGAGGGTCTGAGGGCTACACCTTC	CASGLRGSEGYTF
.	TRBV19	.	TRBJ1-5	TGTGCCAGTATGGGAGGGGGGAGCAATCAGCCCCAGCATTTT	CASMGGGSNQPQHF
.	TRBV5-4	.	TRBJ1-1	TGTGCCAGCAGCCCCCTAAACACTGAAGCTTTCTTT	CASSPLNTEAFF
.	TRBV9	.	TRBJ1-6	TGTGCCAGCAGCGTAGGGGGGCAGAATTCACCCCTCCACTTT	CASSVGGQNSPLHF
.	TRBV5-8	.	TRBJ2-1	TGTGCCAGTGTTGTTGCGACGTTCTCCTACAATGAGCAGTTCTTC	CASVVATFSYNEQFF
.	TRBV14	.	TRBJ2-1	TGTGCCAGCAGTCCTCAGGGGCCTGGCTCCTACAATGAGCAGTTCTTC	CASSPQGPGSYNEQFF
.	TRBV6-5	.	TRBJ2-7	TGTGCCAGCAGTTACTCTCCGGCAGGGTCGAACTACGAGCAGTACTTC	CASSYSPAGSNYEQYF
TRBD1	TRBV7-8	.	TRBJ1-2	TGTGCCAGCAGCTTAGGGGGACAGGGGGCGGTGTCACATGGCTACACCTTC	CASSLGGQGAVSHGYTF
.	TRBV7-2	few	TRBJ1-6	TGTGCCAGCAGCTCATCTGCAGGGAGACCCCTCCACTTT	CASSSSAGRPLHF
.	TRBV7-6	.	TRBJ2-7	TGTGCCAGCAGCCAATCAGTCTCAAGCTCCTACGAGCAGTACTTC	CASSQSVSSSYEQYF
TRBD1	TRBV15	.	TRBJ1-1	TGTGCCACCAGCAGAGATGCGCGACAGGGCCGGGAGGCTTTCTTT	CATSRDARQGREAFF
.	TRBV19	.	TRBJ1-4	TGTGCCAGTAGTAGGTTTGGGGAAAAACTGTTTTTT	CASSRFGEKLFF
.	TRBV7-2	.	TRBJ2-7	TGTGCCAGCAGCTTGGCAGTCTACGAGCAGTACTTC	CASSLAVYEQYF
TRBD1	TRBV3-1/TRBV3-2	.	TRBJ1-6	TGTGCCAGCAGCGGACGGACAGGGAGCTCCTATAATTCACCCCTCCACTTT	CASSGRTGSSYNSPLHF
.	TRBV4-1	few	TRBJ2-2	TGCGCCAGCAGCCATCAGGGACGCCCCCGACCCGGGGAGCTGTTTTTT	CASSHQGRPRPGELFF
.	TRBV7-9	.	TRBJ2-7	TGTGCCAGCAGCCAACGGGACAACTCCTACGAGCAGTACTTC	CASSQRDNSYEQYF